This T cell receptor (beta chain) comes out of a study of blood T cell repertoires in COVID-19. Two negative PCRs, clearance, or symptom resolution characterized the recovered Cohort 3 donors. Authors' methods: Researchers report that nucleated cell counts were estimated from reference gene primer amplification. Repertoires were generated with immunoSEQ multiplex PCR, while TCRdb's copy carries only in-frame clones and drops some. D and trimming come from the DNA, and the V and J calls and clone size come from that table. The repertoire has about 250,000 clones, around 88% of them found once; the top ten carry under 9.5%. This clone was seen at least ten times. Sequences were obtained from PBMCs or T cells enriched from blood (not recorded which). This clonotype was obtained from a man in his forties or fifties who had recovered from COVID-19.

CDR3 sequence (DNA): TGTGCCAGCAGTTCCCCAACTAGAGCCGCAAACAATGAGCAGTTCTTC. Translating gives CASSSPTRAANNEQFF. The chain is built from TRBV27 and TRBJ2-1; D perhaps matches TRBD2 (5 bases). V shed 4 bases and J shed 5 bases, with 18 bases lying between them. The CDR3 contains 16 residues. Germline values: CDR1 MNHEY, CDR2 SMNVEV (reference sequence).